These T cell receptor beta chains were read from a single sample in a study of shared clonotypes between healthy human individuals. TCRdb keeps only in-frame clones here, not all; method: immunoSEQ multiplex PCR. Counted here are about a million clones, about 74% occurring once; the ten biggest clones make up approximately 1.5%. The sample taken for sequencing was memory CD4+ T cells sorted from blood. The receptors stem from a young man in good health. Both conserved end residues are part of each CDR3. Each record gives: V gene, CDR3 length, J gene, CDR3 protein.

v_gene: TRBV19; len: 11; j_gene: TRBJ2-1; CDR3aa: CASSPGYEQFF
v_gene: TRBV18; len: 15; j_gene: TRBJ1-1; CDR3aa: CASSPAGVMNTEAFF
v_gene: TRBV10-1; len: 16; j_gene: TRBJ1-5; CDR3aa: CASSESWLRVGQPQHF
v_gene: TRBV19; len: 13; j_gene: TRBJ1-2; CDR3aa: CASSLDGNYGYTF
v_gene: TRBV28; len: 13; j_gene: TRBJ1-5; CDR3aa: CASSFGQHQPQHF
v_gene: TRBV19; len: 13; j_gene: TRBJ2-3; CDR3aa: CASMGPNTDTQYF
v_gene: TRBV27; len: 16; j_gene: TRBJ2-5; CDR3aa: CASSSTRGSGLETQYF
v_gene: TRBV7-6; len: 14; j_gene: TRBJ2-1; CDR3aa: CASSPFQFDNEQFF
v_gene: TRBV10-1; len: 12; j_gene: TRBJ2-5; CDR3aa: CASSPGGETQYF
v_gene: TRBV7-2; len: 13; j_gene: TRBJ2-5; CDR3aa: CASSPRPQETQYF
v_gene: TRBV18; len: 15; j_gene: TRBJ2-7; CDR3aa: CASSPRGGPHYEQYF
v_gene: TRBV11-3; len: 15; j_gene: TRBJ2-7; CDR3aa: CASSPSYSAGYEQYF
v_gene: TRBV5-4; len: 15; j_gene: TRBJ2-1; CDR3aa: CASSSGGGTYNEQFF
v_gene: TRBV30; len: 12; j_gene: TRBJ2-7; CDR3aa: CAWRDSGYEQYF
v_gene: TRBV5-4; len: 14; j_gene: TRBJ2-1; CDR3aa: CASSLRDRGHEQFF